A selection of T cell receptor beta chains follows, all from one sample in a study of blood T cell repertoires in COVID-19. Method: immunoSEQ multiplex PCR; TCRdb's copy keeps in-frame clones and lacks some. The sample yields some 200,000 clones, around 86% seen once. The sequenced material came from peripheral blood. All receptors derive from a man older than 75 with acute or convalescent COVID-19. Each CDR3 is given with its conserved first and last residue. D genes are given only for firm matches. Clone sizes are given selectively: once, few, many, or a class where the clone is expanded.

v_call,clone_size,d_call,j_call,cdr3_nt,cdr3_aa
TRBV19,.,.,TRBJ1-6,TGTGCCAGTAGGGAGGTCGTCTCCTATAATTCACCCCTCCACTTT,CASREVVSYNSPLHF
TRBV27,.,TRBD1,TRBJ1-3,TGTGCCAGCAGTCCAACAGGGGTTAGGTGGTCTGGAAACACCATATATTTT,CASSPTGVRWSGNTIYF
TRBV27,once,.,TRBJ1-2,TGTGCCAGCAGTTTCAATAATCGGGGGGGCGGCTACACCTTC,CASSFNNRGGGYTF
TRBV6-5,.,TRBD1,TRBJ1-6,TGTGCCAGCAGTTATTCGGACAGGGGTTATAATTCACCCCTCCACTTT,CASSYSDRGYNSPLHF
TRBV3-1/TRBV3-2,.,TRBD1,TRBJ1-2,TGTGCCAGCAGCCAAGGGCTACAGGGGGTTAAAGGCTACACCTTC,CASSQGLQGVKGYTF
TRBV27,.,TRBD2,TRBJ2-1,TGTGCCAGCAGTCTACTAGCGGGAGGTTCGGCCAATGAGCAGTTCTTC,CASSLLAGGSANEQFF
TRBV4-1,.,.,TRBJ1-5,TGCGCCAGCAGCCCGCGGGACCGGTCCAATCAGCCCCAGCATTTT,CASSPRDRSNQPQHF
TRBV5-4,.,TRBD2,TRBJ2-1,TGTGCCAGCAGCTCCGGACTAGCGGGAGGCTATGAGCAGTTCTTC,CASSSGLAGGYEQFF
TRBV5-8,.,TRBD1,TRBJ1-2,TGTGCCAGCAGCTCCCAGGGGGGCGACTATGGCTACACCTTC,CASSSQGGDYGYTF
TRBV15,.,.,TRBJ1-5,TGTGCCACCAGCAGAGGTACAGGGAGTAGCAATCAGCCCCAGCATTTT,CATSRGTGSSNQPQHF
TRBV7-2,once,.,TRBJ2-3,TGTGCCAGCAGCCCTAGTCTAGTGAACACAGATACGCAGTATTTT,CASSPSLVNTDTQYF
TRBV9,.,.,TRBJ1-2,TGTGCCAGCAGCGTAGTTACGAGTAACTATGGCTACACCTTC,CASSVVTSNYGYTF
TRBV6-5,.,.,TRBJ2-3,TGTGCCAGCAGCTGGACAGCCTCTAGCACAGATACGCAGTATTTT,CASSWTASSTDTQYF
TRBV10-2,.,.,TRBJ2-7,TGCGCCAGCAGTGTATCTAGCTTTAACTCCTACGAGCAGTACTTC,CASSVSSFNSYEQYF
TRBV5-6,.,.,TRBJ2-2,TGTGCCAGCAGCTTTCGGAGGAACGGGGAGCTGTTTTTT,CASSFRRNGELFF
TRBV4-2,.,TRBD2,TRBJ2-1,TGTGCCAGCAGCCAAGATCTGGGCGGGAGTTACAATGAGCAGTTCTTC,CASSQDLGGSYNEQFF
TRBV29-1,.,TRBD1,TRBJ1-2,TGCAGCGCTGGAGGACAGGGCGGCGGCTACACCTTC,CSAGGQGGGYTF
TRBV19,.,TRBD1,TRBJ2-4,TGTGCCAGTAGTACTAGGGACAGTCTAGCCAAAAACATTCAGTACTTC,CASSTRDSLAKNIQYF
TRBV19,.,.,TRBJ1-4,TGTGCCAGTAGACGACAATCTGCAACTAATGAAAAACTGTTTTTT,CASRRQSATNEKLFF
TRBV29-1,.,.,TRBJ2-6,TGCAGCGTCTGGGGGGCTGGGGCCAACGTCCTGACTTTC,CSVWGAGANVLTF
TRBV19,few,.,TRBJ2-5,TGTGCCAGTAGTCTATTCGTCGGTCAAGAGACCCAGTACTTC,CASSLFVGQETQYF
TRBV11-1,.,TRBD2,TRBJ2-3,TGTGCCAGCAGCTTCAGCGGGAGGCCCACAGATACGCAGTATTTT,CASSFSGRPTDTQYF
TRBV7-2,.,TRBD2,TRBJ2-5,TGTGCCAGCAGCTTCGGCGGGAGTGGGGAGACCCAGTACTTC,CASSFGGSGETQYF
TRBV6-2/TRBV6-3,.,TRBD1,TRBJ2-2,TGTGCCAGCAGTGGGGGACAGGGGAGAAGGGAGCTGTTTTTT,CASSGGQGRRELFF
TRBV2,few,TRBD1,TRBJ1-5,TGTGCCAGCAGTAGACAGGGGGAACAGCCCCAGCATTTT,CASSRQGEQPQHF
TRBV7-3,.,TRBD2,TRBJ2-1,TGTGCCAGCAGCTTAACCCTAGCGGGAGGCTATAACAATGAGCAGTTCTTC,CASSLTLAGGYNNEQFF
TRBV6-1,.,TRBD1,TRBJ2-1,TGTGCCAGCAGTGACCGGGACAGACTCAACAATGAGCAGTTCTTC,CASSDRDRLNNEQFF